The clone carrying this TCR beta chain was counted between two and nine times. The data were produced by immunoSEQ multiplex PCR, yet TCRdb's version contains in-frame clones alone and is incomplete. The sample records around 13,000 clones, around 66% being singletons. This sample was included in a study of neoadjuvant anti-PD-1 for oral cavity cancer. The CDR3 consists of 13 residues. The germline V and J ends were trimmed by 4 bases and 5 bases, with 11 bases remaining between them. The receptor's source is a person between 35 and 79 years old with oral cavity squamous cell carcinoma. The sample here was PBMCs, taken before nivolumab (anti-PD-1) treatment. This chain uses TRBV6-7 with TRBJ2-5; D gene uncertain. TRBV6-7 belongs to the ORF category, with a function that is uncertain. CDR3 bases: TGTGCCAGCAGTTTCCCGGGTTTCGAGACCCAGTACTTC. It codes for CASSFPGFETQYF.